The sample holds a few counts of the clone carrying this T cell receptor (beta chain). Its cognate antigen is unknown. Unique molecular identifiers were incorporated into the prepared TCRbeta library. TCRdb reprocessed the PCR reads via MiXCR and lists one record per CDR3 protein. This sample has roughly 340,000 distinct CDR3 sequences, with under 20% found just once. These data come from a study of T-cell reconstitution after alpha-beta-depleted transplantation in children. The study, taken as a whole, reports: Counts and diversity of T cells one year after transplant came mostly from newly produced T cells. Some patients' high day-60 TCRbeta diversity was attributed to recipient cells surviving conditioning. About two months after transplant, alpha-beta T cells reportedly came from several hundred expanded graft clones.

V was pared by 5 bases and J by 8 bases, with 18 bases between. CDR3 length: 14 residues. CDR1 and CDR2 (germline): SNHLY, FYNNEI. V gene TRBV2 combines with J gene TRBJ2-5, with a weak D call TRBD2 (6 bases). This receptor was obtained from a male patient aged 2-9 years who had a stem cell transplant for acute lymphoblastic leukemia, so the T cells may come from the graft donor. This specimen was PBMCs, mostly from graft donor cells, taken 360 days after TCRalphabeta/CD19-depleted stem cell transplant. DNA for the CDR3: TGTGCCAGCAGTAAGATGCGGGAAGGGGACACCCAGTACTTC. Protein: CASSKMREGDTQYF. Combining the CDR3 with reference TRBV2 and TRBJ2-5 gives the whole variable domain EPEVTQTPSHQVTQMGQEVILRCVPISNHLYFYWYRQILGQKVEFLVSFYNNEISEKSEIFDDQFSVERPDGSNFTLKIRSTKLEDSAMYFCASSKMREGDTQYFGPGTRLLVL.